This T cell receptor beta chain was sequenced during a study of T cell repertoires in cytomegalovirus infection. On the study more broadly: Public TCR beta signatures marked donors with CMV infection and the matching HLA. Whole-study results and caveats: Dominant in the ex vivo response were TCR beta clonotypes restricted by HLA-C and specific for CMV.

As for this clonotype: The antigen is unknown.

V gave up 0 bases and J gave up 4 bases, with 9 bases separating them. The CDR3 is made up of 15 amino acids. Germline V CDR1 and CDR2: MGHRA, YSYEKL. TCRdb passed the reads through MiXCR, listing each CDR3 protein once. The sample gives about 830,000 distinct CDR3 sequences, about 31% of which show up once; over 10% is in the top ten. The clonotype originates from a human donor in good health (CMV status not recorded). Some clones in this sample may be carry-over from other donors' samples. The chain joins TRBV4-1 to TRBJ1-4, with a tentative D call TRBD1 (5 bases). Sample: cultured CD8+ T cells from PBMCs, taken from culture after CMV antigen stimulation. CDR3 loop: CASSQDEGFNEKLFF. CDR3 nucleotide sequence: TGCGCCAGCAGCCAAGATGAGGGGTTTAATGAAAAACTGTTTTTT.